This T cell receptor beta chain was documented in a study of blood T cell repertoires in COVID-19. In the study overall: The United States, Italy and Spain supplied acute and convalescent COVID-19 samples.

In the authors' workflow: Estimates of nucleated cell counts were drawn from the amplification of reference gene primers. Sequencing was performed with immunoSEQ multiplex PCR; in TCRdb, only in-frame clones are kept and a portion is missing. From that table come the V and J calls and clone size; the DNA was used to work out D and trimming. The table shows roughly 86,000 clones, with about three quarters occurring only once. The CDR3 runs 13 residues. V was pared by 8 bases and J by 6 bases, with 8 bases of the junction left unmatched. Germline lookup yields CDR1 MNHEY and CDR2 SVGAGI. The sample consisted of peripheral blood. The sequence came from a man aged 45-60 years who had recovered from COVID-19. V is TRBV6-5 and J is TRBJ1-1; TRBD1 matches at 8 bases. The CDR3, as DNA: TGTGCCAGCGGACAGGGCGGTGGGGCTGAAGCTTTCTTT. It specifies CASGQGGGAEAFF.